What follows describes a single TCR beta chain. Its antigen is as yet unknown. The record originates from a study of a mutant IDH1 vaccine in newly diagnosed glioma. Study-wide context: Vaccine dosing followed radiotherapy by 4-6 weeks, or accompanied temozolomide cycles.

Some clones are missing from TCRdb's copy, which holds only in-frame ones; the method was immunoSEQ multiplex PCR. Among roughly 36,000 clones, more than 75% were seen once, and the ten largest hold more than 2.5%. Unmatched junction bases numbered 10, after V lost 2 bases and J lost 6 bases. The CDR3 contains 18 residues. CDR1 and CDR2 (germline): MGHDK, SYGVNS. Indicated time point: week 23, last vaccination. All doses held 300 ug of mutant IDH1 20-mer peptide, with topical imiquimod. Sample: PBMCs, taken from a glioma patient whose treatment included an IDH1 peptide vaccine. The receptor was isolated from a middle-aged man with glioma. This rearrangement joins TRBV25-1 to TRBJ2-3, with 14 bases identical to TRBD2. The CDR3 sequence is CASSEPGTSGSPGDTQYF. The CDR3 bases are TGTGCCAGCAGTGAACCGGGGACTAGCGGGAGCCCAGGGGATACGCAGTATTTT.